Sequencing of this T cell receptor (beta chain) was carried out in a study of CD8 T cells in ankylosing spondylitis. Via MiXCR, TCRdb re-called the 5' RACE reads, giving one row per CDR3 protein. This table holds 200,000 to 300,000 distinct CDR3 sequences, 7.5% to 9% found once. Looked up from germline, CDR1 is SGHVS and CDR2 is FNYEAQ. With 5 bases removed from V and 4 bases from J, the gap between germline ends came to 18 bases. The CDR3 loop spans 16 amino acids. The sequenced material came from blood, either unsorted or a sorted T cell fraction (not recorded which). This receptor was obtained from a male donor with ankylosing spondylitis or in good health (not recorded which). J is TRBJ2-1 and V is TRBV7-6, with D perhaps matching TRBD1 or TRBD2 (5 bases each). CDR3 in amino acids: CASSPLRGNAYNEQFF. DNA for the CDR3: TGTGCCAGCAGCCCTTTGAGGGGAAACGCTTACAATGAGCAGTTCTTC.